This T cell receptor (beta chain) was found in a study of blood T cells in healthy people across ages. Healthy Caucasian individuals from Russia aged about 6 to 95 served as donors. Isolated per sample were at least 7 million PBMCs. In this sample, this clonotype turned up a few times. Then a second PCR, running roughly 7 to 11 cycles, was carried out with a sample-barcoded 5' primer and a J-beta primer mix. TCRdb re-called the 5' RACE reads through MiXCR, storing one row per CDR3 protein. This sample carries about 1.1 million distinct CDR3 sequences, roughly two fifths of them seen once, and the ten largest clones take around 12%. The CDR3 is 15 residues long. Trimming removed 2 bases from V and 2 bases from J, with 10 bases in between. Germline assignment: CDR1 ENHRY and CDR2 SYGVKD.

The receptor was isolated from a man aged 18 to 30 in good health. The rearrangement joins TRBV10-3 to TRBJ2-1, with no clear D. The sample consisted of blood. The CDR3, as DNA: TGTGCCATCAGTGAGCTGGCAGACACCTACAATGAGCAGTTCTTC. As protein: CAISELADTYNEQFF.